This record covers a single TCR beta chain. Its antigen remains unidentified. Primers for the PCR totalled 60 Vbeta and 13 Jbeta. Authors' methods: A follow-up analysis tallied about 88 million unique TCR beta chains, 9 million to 11 million shared. Assay used: immunoSEQ multiplex PCR; TCRdb lists only in-frame clones, some missing. D and trimming come from the DNA, and the V and J calls and clone size come from that table. Of 95,000 to 150,000 clones in the sample, around 75% were seen once. Germline V gene lookup returns CDR1 GTSNPN and CDR2 SVGIG (reference sequence). V was pared by 1 base and J by 4 bases, with 4 bases of the junction left unmatched. This CDR3 is built from 14 residues. This entry belongs to a study of cytomegalovirus exposure and HLA in healthy donors. General study findings and limits: For most TCR beta V segments, an earlier analysis put the productive rate at about 87% or about 30% of the time.

What was sequenced was PBMCs. This receptor was identified in a man aged 25 to 45 in good health and CMV-seronegative. The rearrangement uses TRBV30 and TRBJ1-1; 9 bases align to TRBD1. The CDR3 here is CAWSAGQGITEAFF. CDR3 DNA: TGTGCCTGGAGTGCCGGACAGGGGATCACTGAAGCTTTCTTT.